A single sample is the source of the 19 T cell receptor beta chains below, sequenced in a study of lymphopenia after photon versus proton radiotherapy. Assay: immunoSEQ multiplex PCR; the TCRdb copy retains only in-frame clones and omits some. The profile shows approximately 91,000 clones, around four fifths of them singletons. The specimen comprised peripheral blood, sampled from a patient treated with proton-based radiotherapy. The receptors shown here come from a man aged 55-75 years with pancreatic cancer.

V usage is TRBV28 and J usage is TRBJ2-2; possibly TRBD1 for D (5 bases). Germline V lookup: CDR1 MDHEN, CDR2 SYDVKM. This CDR3 is built from 15 residues. Deletions cut 3 bases from V and 4 bases from J, with 12 bases between. The CDR3 loop reads CASSFGQGFTGELFF. DNA for the CDR3: TGTGCCAGCAGTTTCGGGCAGGGTTTCACCGGGGAGCTGTTTTTT.

The chain is built from TRBV30 and TRBJ1-1, with a weak D call TRBD1 (5 bases). Deletions cut 5 bases from V and 0 bases from J, with 13 bases between. This CDR3 spans 14 amino acids. Germline V gene sequence: CDR1 GTSNPN, CDR2 SVGIG (reference sequence). CDR3 in amino acids: CAWGSGTVNTEAFF. The CDR3 nucleotides are TGTGCCTGGGGATCCGGGACGGTGAACACTGAAGCTTTCTTT. Using reference TRBV30 and TRBJ1-1 for the parts outside the CDR3, the full variable domain is SQTIHQWPATLVQPVGSPLSLECTVEGTSNPNLYWYRQAAGRGLQLLFYSVGIGQISSEVPQNLSASRPQDRQFILSSKKLLLSDSGFYLCAWGSGTVNTEAFFGQGTRLTVV.

CDR3 amino acids: CASKVRGKSNQPQHF. The CDR3 nucleotides read TGTGCCAGCAAGGTTAGGGGGAAGAGCAATCAGCCCCAGCATTTT. This chain connects TRBV6-1 to TRBJ1-5; D is possibly TRBD1 (6 bases). CDR3 size: 15 residues. V dropped 7 bases and J dropped 1 base, with 14 bases sitting between them. Germline V gene sequence: CDR1 MNHNS, CDR2 SASEGT.

CDR3 in amino acids: CASRPVGVEGESYEQYF. Here the CDR3 DNA reads TGTGCCAGCAGACCCGTCGGAGTAGAGGGTGAATCCTACGAGCAGTACTTC. V usage is TRBV27 and J usage is TRBJ2-7, with D perhaps TRBD2 (5 bases). V gave up 6 bases and J gave up 1 base, with 22 bases separating them. The CDR3 has 17 amino acids. Germline CDR1 MNHEY, CDR2 SMNVEV (reference sequence).

This chain connects TRBV7-9 to TRBJ2-7, with 7 bases that match TRBD2. The CDR3 has 16 amino acids. After removal of 9 bases from V and 0 bases from J, the junction contained 14 bases not matched to a gene. From germline, CDR1 is SEHNR and CDR2 FQNEAQ (reference sequence). The CDR3 loop reads CASSDPYGGSSYEQYF. Here the CDR3 DNA reads TGTGCCAGTTCTGACCCCTACGGCGGGAGCTCCTACGAGCAGTACTTC.

The rearrangement uses TRBV5-4 and TRBJ1-2, with unresolved D. The CDR3 has 13 amino acids. Germline assignment: CDR1 SGHNT and CDR2 YYREEE (reference sequence). Trimming removed 0 bases from V and 8 bases from J, with 11 bases in between. The chain's CDR3 is CASSLVGSEGYTF. The CDR3 nucleotides read TGTGCCAGCAGCTTGGTGGGGAGCGAGGGCTACACCTTC.

This rearrangement joins TRBV11-2 to TRBJ2-3; 11 bases match TRBD2. The V gene end was trimmed by 6 bases and the J gene end by 0 bases; junction bases not matched to a gene: 5. The CDR3 runs 16 residues. CDR1 is SGHAT and CDR2 is FQNNGV in the germline V gene. The CDR3 DNA sequence: TGTGCCAGCAGAGAACTAGCGGGAGCAAGCACAGATACGCAGTATTTT. Protein product: CASRELAGASTDTQYF.

The chain uses TRBV29-1 and TRBJ1-3; tentatively, D is TRBD1 (5 bases). Trimming took off 0 bases at V and 8 bases at J, with 5 bases between the two ends. The CDR3 covers 11 residues. Germline CDR1 reads SQVTM; CDR2 reads ANQGSEA. CDR3 in amino acids: CSVEEGHTIYF. The CDR3 region has the DNA TGCAGCGTTGAAGAGGGACACACCATATATTTT. Based on the CDR3 plus reference TRBV29-1 and TRBJ1-3, the full variable domain is SAVISQKPSRDICQRGTSLTIQCQVDSQVTMMFWYRQQPGQSLTLIATANQGSEATYESGFVIDKFPISRPNLTFSTLTVSNMSPEDSSIYLCSVEEGHTIYFGEGSWLTVV.

The chain combines TRBV7-8 with TRBJ2-7; 7 bases match TRBD1. Trimming took 6 bases from V and 3 from J; bases not matched to a gene: 5. The CDR3 contains 13 residues. Germline V gene lookup returns CDR1 SGHVS and CDR2 FQNEAQ. The CDR3 DNA is TGTGCCAGCAGGCCCGGGACAGACTACGAGCAGTACTTC. Translated, it gives CASRPGTDYEQYF.

The CDR3 coding sequence is TGTGCCACCAGCATCAGACCTTCAAGTGAGACCCAGTACTTC. It codes for CATSIRPSSETQYF. The V gene is TRBV15, the J gene TRBJ2-5; no firm D call. V was trimmed by 4 bases and J by 5 bases, leaving 14 bases between them. The CDR3 has 14 residues. CDR1 and CDR2 from the germline V gene are LNHNV and YYDKDF (reference sequence).

In its sample, this clone was seen a few times. The V call is TRBV5-1, the J call TRBJ1-3; D is possibly TRBD1 (5 bases). V shed 5 bases and J shed 0 bases, with 12 bases lying between them. The V gene's germline CDR1 is SGHRS and CDR2 YFSETQ. CDR3 length: 15 residues. CDR3 amino acids: CASRTTANSGNTIYF. CDR3 nucleotides: TGCGCCAGCAGGACGACAGCAAACTCTGGAAACACCATATATTTT.

This clone was recorded once. The rearrangement links TRBV28 to TRBJ2-7, with TRBD1 identical over 7 bases. Germline CDR1 MDHEN, CDR2 SYDVKM. This CDR3 contains 15 residues. The V gene end was trimmed by 3 bases and the J gene end by 0 bases; junction bases not matched to a gene: 5. CDR3 bases: TGTGCCAGCAGTTTGCTAGGGGACAGCTCCTACGAGCAGTACTTC. Its translation: CASSLLGDSSYEQYF.

Here the CDR3 reads CASSLGWSGVGYTF. CDR3 nucleotides: TGTGCCAGCAGCTTAGGTTGGTCAGGGGTTGGCTACACCTTC. V gene TRBV7-9 combines with J gene TRBJ1-2; a possible D gene is TRBD1 (6 bases). V was pared by 1 base and J by 7 bases, with 13 bases between. CDR1 and CDR2 (germline): SEHNR, FQNEAQ (reference sequence). The CDR3 covers 14 residues.

The chain is built from TRBV5-1 and TRBJ1-4; D gene ambiguous. CDR1 is SGHRS and CDR2 is YFSETQ in the germline V gene. The V and J ends lost 0 bases and 4 bases respectively, with 4 bases between them. CDR3 length: 13 residues. CDR3 nucleotide sequence: TGCGCCAGCAGCTTGGATGTTAATGAAAAACTGTTTTTT. This translates into CASSLDVNEKLFF.

The chain recombines TRBV6-5 with TRBJ1-5, with D hard to call. This CDR3 comprises 15 residues. Per the germline V gene, CDR1 is MNHEY and CDR2 is SVGAGI. V lost 5 bases and J lost 1, with 12 bases in between. DNA for the CDR3: TGTGCCAGCAGTATAGGTGGGTTGAGCAATCAGCCCCAGCATTTT. It encodes CASSIGGLSNQPQHF.

The chain combines TRBV10-3 with TRBJ2-3, with D unresolved. Germline loops: CDR1 ENHRY, CDR2 SYGVKD. Trimming took 1 base from V and 2 from J, leaving 10 bases between them. The CDR3 extends over 15 amino acids. The DNA for the CDR3 is TGTGCCATCAGTGAGTTTGGGCAGTTCACAGATACGCAGTATTTT. This gives the protein CAISEFGQFTDTQYF.

This sequence joins TRBV6-4 and TRBJ2-1; TRBD2 matches 11 bases. Germline lookup yields CDR1 MRHNA and CDR2 SNTAGT. This CDR3 has 16 amino acids. J lost 9 bases, V lost 3 bases, and 10 bases had no gene match. CDR3: CASSEFSGRVGGEQFF. Here the CDR3 DNA reads TGTGCCAGCAGTGAATTTAGCGGGAGGGTTGGAGGTGAGCAGTTCTTC.

The chain is built from TRBV6-5 and TRBJ2-5; 8 bases map to TRBD1. The CDR3 length is 15 residues. V was pared by 6 bases and J by 5 bases, with 11 bases of the junction left unmatched. Germline-derived CDR1 and CDR2 are MNHEY and SVGAGI. CDR3 bases: TGTGCCAGCAGCACCGGGGGACAGGTCGCGGAGACCCAGTACTTC. This codes for CASSTGGQVAETQYF.

The genes are TRBV19 and TRBJ1-1; tentatively, D is TRBD1 (5 bases). V lost 3 bases and J lost 4, with 12 bases in between. Germline lookup yields CDR1 LNHDA and CDR2 SQIVND (reference sequence). This CDR3 has 14 amino acids. This CDR3 is CASSIGDVPTEAFF. CDR3 DNA: TGTGCCAGTAGTATTGGGGACGTGCCCACTGAAGCTTTCTTT.